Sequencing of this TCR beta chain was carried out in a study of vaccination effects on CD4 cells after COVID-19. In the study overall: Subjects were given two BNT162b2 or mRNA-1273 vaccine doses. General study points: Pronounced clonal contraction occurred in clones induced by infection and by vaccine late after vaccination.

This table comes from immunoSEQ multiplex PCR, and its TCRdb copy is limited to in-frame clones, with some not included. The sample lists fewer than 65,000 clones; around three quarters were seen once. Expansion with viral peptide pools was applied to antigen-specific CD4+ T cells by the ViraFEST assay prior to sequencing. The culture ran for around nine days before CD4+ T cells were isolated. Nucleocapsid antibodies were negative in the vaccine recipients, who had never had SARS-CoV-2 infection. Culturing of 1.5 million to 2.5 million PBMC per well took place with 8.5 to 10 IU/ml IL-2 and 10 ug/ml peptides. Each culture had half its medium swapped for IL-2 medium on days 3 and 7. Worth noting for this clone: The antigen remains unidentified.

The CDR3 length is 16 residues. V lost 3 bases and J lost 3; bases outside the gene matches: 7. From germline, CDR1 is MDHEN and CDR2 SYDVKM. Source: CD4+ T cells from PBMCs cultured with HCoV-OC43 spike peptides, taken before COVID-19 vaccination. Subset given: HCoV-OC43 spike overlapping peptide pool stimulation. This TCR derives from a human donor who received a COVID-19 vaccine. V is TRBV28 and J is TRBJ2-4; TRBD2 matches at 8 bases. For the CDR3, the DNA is TGTGCCAGCAGTTTCACGGGGGCGGGAGGCAAAAACATTCAGTACTTC. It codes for CASSFTGAGGKNIQYF.